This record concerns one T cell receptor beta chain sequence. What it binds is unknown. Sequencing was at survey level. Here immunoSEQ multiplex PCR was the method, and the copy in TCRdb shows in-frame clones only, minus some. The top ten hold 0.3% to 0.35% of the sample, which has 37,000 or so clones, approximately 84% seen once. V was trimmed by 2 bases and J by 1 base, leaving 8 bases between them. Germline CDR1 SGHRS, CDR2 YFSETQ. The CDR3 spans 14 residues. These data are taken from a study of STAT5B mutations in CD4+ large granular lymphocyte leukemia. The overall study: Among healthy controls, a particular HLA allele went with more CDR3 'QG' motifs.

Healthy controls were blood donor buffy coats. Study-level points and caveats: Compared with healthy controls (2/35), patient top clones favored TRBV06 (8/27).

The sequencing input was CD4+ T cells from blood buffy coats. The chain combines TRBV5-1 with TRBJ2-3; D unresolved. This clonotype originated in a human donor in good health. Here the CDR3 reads CASSLPEGTDTQYF. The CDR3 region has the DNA TGCGCCAGCAGCTTACCCGAGGGCACAGATACGCAGTATTTT. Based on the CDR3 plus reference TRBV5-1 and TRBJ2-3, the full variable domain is KAGVTQTPRYLIKTRGQQVTLSCSPISGHRSVSWYQQTPGQGLQFLFEYFSETQRNKGNFPGRFSGRQFSNSRSEMNVSTLELGDSALYLCASSLPEGTDTQYFGPGTRLTVL.